A selection of T cell receptor beta chains follows, all from one sample in a study of T cells in Graves' hyperthyroidism and ophthalmopathy. TCRdb reprocessed the multiplex PCR reads with MiXCR, giving one entry per CDR3 protein. The table shows about 620,000 distinct CDR3 sequences, with around 15% occurring only once. The sample comprised blood. The receptors come from a woman in her thirties with Graves' hyperthyroidism. The CDR3 runs from the conserved cysteine through the conserved F or W.

TRBV3-1 | CASSSGQGNSPLHF
TRBV12-3/TRBV12-4 | CASRKQGTSGNTIYF
TRBV28 | CASSYRTGAVNEQYF
TRBV4-1 | CASSPHGLATDTQYF
TRBV2 | CASSALGAGVTGELFF
TRBV5-1 | CASSLAGQKNTEAFF
TRBV5-1 | CASSPGQPVSSYRYTF
TRBV6-8 | CASSYLDRDNWSSGANVLTF
TRBV12-3/TRBV12-4 | CASRRDSWGTEAFF
TRBV3-1 | CASSPGPSNTYGYTF
TRBV4-2 | CASSQDTAGDTDTQYF
TRBV5-1 | CASSPTGTLYTQYF
TRBV2 | CASLTERNTEAFF
TRBV28 | CASSLPQGHLPETKNIQYF
TRBV9 | CASSVGDRNTGELFF
TRBV6-1 | CASSRQGGSYNSPLHF
TRBV3-1 | CASSEAHQGAGNTIYF
TRBV20-1 | CSARALAGAYHEQFF
TRBV3-1 | CASSQGSGPGNEQFF
TRBV24-1 | CATSTLAGALDGELFF
TRBV6-5 | CASSYSTGLGFMNTEAFF
TRBV5-1 | CASSVKLAGGLSTGELFF
TRBV7-2 | CASSYGGLTGELFF
TRBV29-1 | CSVEERKRVGNTEAFF
TRBV2 | CASTRTGRTDTQYF
TRBV20-1 | CSARVGVVREQYF
TRBV3-1 | CACSQGVDPSYNEQFF
TRBV20-1 | CSAPGVGYEDYGYTF